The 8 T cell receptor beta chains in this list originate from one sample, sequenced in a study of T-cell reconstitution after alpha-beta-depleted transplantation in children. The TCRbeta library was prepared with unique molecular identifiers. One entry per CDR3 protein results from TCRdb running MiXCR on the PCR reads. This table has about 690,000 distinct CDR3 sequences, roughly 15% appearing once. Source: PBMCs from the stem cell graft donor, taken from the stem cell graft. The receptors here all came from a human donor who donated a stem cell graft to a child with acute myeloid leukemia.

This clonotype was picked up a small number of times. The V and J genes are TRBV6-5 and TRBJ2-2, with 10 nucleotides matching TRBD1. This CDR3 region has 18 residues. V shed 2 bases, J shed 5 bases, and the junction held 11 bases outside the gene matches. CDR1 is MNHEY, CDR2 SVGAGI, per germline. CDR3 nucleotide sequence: TGTGCCAGCAGTTACCGGACCGGACAGGGGGGCGCAACCGGGGAGCTGTTTTTT. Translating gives CASSYRTGQGGATGELFF.

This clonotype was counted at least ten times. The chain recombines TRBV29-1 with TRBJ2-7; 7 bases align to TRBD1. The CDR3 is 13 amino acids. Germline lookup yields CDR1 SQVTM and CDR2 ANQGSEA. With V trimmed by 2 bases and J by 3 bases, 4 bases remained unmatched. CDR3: CSVETGENYEQYF. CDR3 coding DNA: TGCAGCGTTGAAACAGGGGAGAACTACGAGCAGTACTTC.

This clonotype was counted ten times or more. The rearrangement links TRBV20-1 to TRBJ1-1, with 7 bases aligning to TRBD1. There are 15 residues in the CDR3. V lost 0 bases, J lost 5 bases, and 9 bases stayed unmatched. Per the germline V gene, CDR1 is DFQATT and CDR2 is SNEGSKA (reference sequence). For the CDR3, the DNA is TGCAGTGCTAGAGATCCAGGGGGGAAGAGGACTGAAGCTTTCTTT. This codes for CSARDPGGKRTEAFF.

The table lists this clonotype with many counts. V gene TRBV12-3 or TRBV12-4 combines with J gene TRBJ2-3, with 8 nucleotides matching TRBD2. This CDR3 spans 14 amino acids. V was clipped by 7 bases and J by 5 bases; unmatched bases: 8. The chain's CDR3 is CASMNGGAEDTQYF. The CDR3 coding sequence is TGTGCCAGCATGAACGGGGGGGCAGAAGATACGCAGTATTTT.

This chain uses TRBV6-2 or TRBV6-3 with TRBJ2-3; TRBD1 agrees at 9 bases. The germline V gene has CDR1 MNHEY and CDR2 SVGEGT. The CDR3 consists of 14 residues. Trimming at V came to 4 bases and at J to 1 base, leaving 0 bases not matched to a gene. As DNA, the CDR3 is TGTGCCAGCAGTTGGACAGGGGGCACAGATACGCAGTATTTT. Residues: CASSWTGGTDTQYF.

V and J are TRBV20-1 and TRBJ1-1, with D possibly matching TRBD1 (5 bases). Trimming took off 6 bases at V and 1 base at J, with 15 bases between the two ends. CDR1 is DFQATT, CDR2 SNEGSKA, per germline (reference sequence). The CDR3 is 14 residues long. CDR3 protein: CSAKKGTANTEAFF. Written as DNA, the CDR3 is TGCAGTGCCAAAAAGGGGACCGCGAACACTGAAGCTTTCTTT.

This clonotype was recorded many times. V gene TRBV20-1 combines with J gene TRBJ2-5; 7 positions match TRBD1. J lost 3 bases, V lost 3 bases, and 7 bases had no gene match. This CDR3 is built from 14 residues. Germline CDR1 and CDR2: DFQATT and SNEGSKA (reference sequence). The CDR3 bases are TGCAGTGCTAGCTTAAGACAGGGCGAAGAGACCCAGTACTTC. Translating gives CSASLRQGEETQYF.

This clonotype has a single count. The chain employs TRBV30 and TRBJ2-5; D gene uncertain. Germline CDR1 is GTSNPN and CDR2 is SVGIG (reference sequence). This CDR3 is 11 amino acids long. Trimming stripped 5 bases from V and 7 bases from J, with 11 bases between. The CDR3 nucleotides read TGTGCCTGGGGGGAAGAGCGGACCCAGTACTTC. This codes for CAWGEERTQYF.